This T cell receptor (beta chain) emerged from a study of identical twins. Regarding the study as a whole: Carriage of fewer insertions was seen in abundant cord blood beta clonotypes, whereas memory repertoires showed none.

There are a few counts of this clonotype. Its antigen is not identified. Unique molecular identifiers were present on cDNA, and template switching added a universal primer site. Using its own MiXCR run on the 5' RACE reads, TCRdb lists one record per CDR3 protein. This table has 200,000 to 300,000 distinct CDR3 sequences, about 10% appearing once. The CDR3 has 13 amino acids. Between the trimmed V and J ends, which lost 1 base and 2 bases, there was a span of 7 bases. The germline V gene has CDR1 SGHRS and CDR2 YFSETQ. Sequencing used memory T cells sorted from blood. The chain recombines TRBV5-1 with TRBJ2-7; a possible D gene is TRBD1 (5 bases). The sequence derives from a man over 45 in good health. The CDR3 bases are TGCGCCAGCAGCTTGTCAGGGACCTACGAGCAGTACTTC. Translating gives CASSLSGTYEQYF. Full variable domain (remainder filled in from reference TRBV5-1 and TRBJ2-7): KAGVTQTPRYLIKTRGQQVTLSCSPISGHRSVSWYQQTPGQGLQFLFEYFSETQRNKGNFPGRFSGRQFSNSRSEMNVSTLELGDSALYLCASSLSGTYEQYFGPGTRLTVT.